The 20 T cell receptor beta chains below were found in one sample sequenced in a study of T cells in localized non-small cell lung cancer. The assay was immunoSEQ multiplex PCR, and TCRdb's table has in-frame clones only and misses some. The table records approximately 140,000 clones, 89% of them present only once. Here the sequenced sample was peripheral blood, taken before any cancer treatment. Receptor source: a female donor over 55 with stage I lung adenocarcinoma.

This chain uses TRBV7-6 with TRBJ1-2; TRBD1 agrees at 7 bases. V shed 2 bases and J 6 bases; nucleotides not matched to a gene: 9. The CDR3 is 15 amino acids. Per the germline V gene, CDR1 is SGHVS and CDR2 is FNYEAQ. CDR3 coding DNA: TGTGCCAGCAGCTTAATCCCCGGGGACAGCCATGGCTACACCTTC. As protein: CASSLIPGDSHGYTF.

This clone was seen more than once but under ten times. V and J are TRBV9 and TRBJ1-5; no reliable D call. The CDR3 sequence is 17 residues long. Germline CDR1 is SGDLS and CDR2 is YYNGEE. V was clipped by 2 bases and J by 0 bases, with 15 bases between them. The CDR3 loop is CASSVERHSYSNQPQHF. The CDR3 region has the DNA TGTGCCAGCAGCGTCGAACGACACAGCTATAGCAATCAGCCCCAGCATTTT. Supplemented by reference TRBV9 and TRBJ1-5, the full variable domain reads DSGVTQTPKHLITATGQRVTLRCSPRSGDLSVYWYQQSLDQGLQFLIQYYNGEERAKGNILERFSAQQFPDLHSELNLSSLELGDSALYFCASSVERHSYSNQPQHFGDGTRLSIL.

The J gene is TRBJ2-5, the V gene TRBV6-5; D gene unclear. This CDR3 region has 12 residues. CDR1 and CDR2 (germline): MNHEY, SVGAGI. V was trimmed by 6 bases and J by 7 bases, leaving 12 bases between them. CDR3 DNA sequence: TGTGCCAGCAGAAGCCCCGTCGGGACCCAGTACTTC. Translating gives CASRSPVGTQYF.

The chain uses TRBV5-1 and TRBJ2-2, with 7 bases matching TRBD1. In germline, CDR1 is SGHRS, CDR2 YFSETQ. The CDR3 runs to 15 residues. V shed 4 bases, J shed 4 bases, and the junction held 7 bases outside the gene matches. CDR3 nucleotide sequence: TGCGCCAGCAGCAAGGGGGCGCAAAGCACCGGGGAGCTGTTTTTT. As protein: CASSKGAQSTGELFF.

This clone has just one count. This sequence joins TRBV2 and TRBJ2-2; 12 nucleotides agree with TRBD2. The ends lost 6 bases at V and 7 bases at J; junction bases unmatched: 6. Germline CDR1 reads SNHLY; CDR2 reads FYNNEI. CDR3 length: 15 residues. The CDR3 sequence: CASRRLAGVVGELFF. CDR3 DNA: TGTGCCAGCAGACGACTAGCGGGAGTTGTCGGGGAGCTGTTTTTT. Complete variable domain (other parts from reference TRBV2 and TRBJ2-2): EPEVTQTPSHQVTQMGQEVILRCVPISNHLYFYWYRQILGQKVEFLVSFYNNEISEKSEIFDDQFSVERPDGSNFTLKIRSTKLEDSAMYFCASRRLAGVVGELFFGEGSRLTVL.

The chain carries TRBV28 and TRBJ1-2, with unresolved D. The V end lost 7 bases, the J end lost 4 bases, and 13 bases lay between the germline ends. Per the germline V gene, CDR1 is MDHEN and CDR2 is SYDVKM. This CDR3 spans 13 amino acids. The CDR3 region has the DNA TGTGCCAGCATTAAACCGGGGTCCTATGGCTACACCTTC. Its protein is CASIKPGSYGYTF.

The genes are TRBV30 and TRBJ2-2; 7 bases line up with TRBD2. The V gene end was trimmed by 7 bases and the J gene end by 5 bases; junction bases not matched to a gene: 16. In germline, CDR1 is GTSNPN, CDR2 SVGIG (reference sequence). This CDR3 has 16 residues. The CDR3 spells CASSGTTSRGTGELFF. The CDR3 DNA reads as TGTGCCTCCTCCGGGACTACTTCGCGTGGGACCGGGGAGCTGTTTTTT. The full variable domain, rest sourced from reference TRBV30 and TRBJ2-2, is SQTIHQWPATLVQPVGSPLSLECTVEGTSNPNLYWYRQAAGRGLQLLFYSVGIGQISSEVPQNLSASRPQDRQFILSSKKLLLSDSGFYLCASSGTTSRGTGELFFGEGSRLTVL.

This chain links TRBV7-2 with TRBJ2-2; 11 bases agree with TRBD1. From germline, CDR1 is SGHTA and CDR2 FQGNSA. V trimming: 5 bases; J trimming: 6 bases; junction bases outside the gene matches: 5. The CDR3 consists of 15 residues. The CDR3 DNA follows: TGTGCCAGCAGCCGTAGGACAGGGGGCGCCGGGGAGCTGTTTTTT. The encoded protein is CASSRRTGGAGELFF.

This sequence joins TRBV19 and TRBJ2-2; D ambiguous. Germline CDR1 is LNHDA and CDR2 is SQIVND (reference sequence). The germline V and J ends were trimmed by 0 bases and 4 bases, with 6 bases remaining between them. The length of the CDR3 is 14 residues. CDR3: CASSIDRSTGELFF. The CDR3 nucleotides read TGTGCCAGTAGTATAGATCGCTCCACCGGGGAGCTGTTTTTT.

The chain recombines TRBV9 with TRBJ1-2; D is ambiguous. Trimming pared 0 bases from V and 2 bases from J, leaving 11 bases between. The V gene's germline CDR1 is SGDLS and CDR2 YYNGEE. The CDR3 is made up of 15 amino acids. The CDR3 bases are TGTGCCAGCAGCGTAGAAGTAGCAGGAAACTATGGCTACACCTTC. It encodes CASSVEVAGNYGYTF.

The chain is built from TRBV11-3 and TRBJ2-1; D gene ambiguous. The CDR3 totals 11 residues. V was shortened by 4 bases and J by 5 bases, with 3 bases between the two germline ends. In germline, CDR1 is SGHNT, CDR2 YENEEA. The CDR3 nucleotides read TGTGCCAGCAGCTACGACAATGAGCAGTTCTTC. This sequence encodes CASSYDNEQFF. Complete variable domain (other parts from reference TRBV11-3 and TRBJ2-1): EAGVVQSPRYKIIEKKQPVAFWCNPISGHNTLYWYLQNLGQGPELLIRYENEEAVDDSQLPKDRFSAERLKGVDSTLKIQPAELGDSAVYLCASSYDNEQFFGPGTRLTVL.

For the CDR3, the DNA is TGTGCCAGCAGACAACAGGGGCTCGCTGAAGCTTTCTTT. It specifies CASRQQGLAEAFF. The chain uses TRBV6-5 and TRBJ1-1; 7 bases agree with TRBD1. Looked up from germline, CDR1 is MNHEY and CDR2 is SVGAGI. With 6 bases clipped from V and 6 bases from J, the junction kept 7 bases outside the gene matches. This CDR3 spans 13 amino acids.

A few counts support this clone. The chain links TRBV28 to TRBJ1-2; D is undetermined. The germline V gene has CDR1 MDHEN and CDR2 SYDVKM. V was trimmed by 6 bases and J by 5 bases, leaving 13 bases between them. The CDR3 is 13 residues long. As DNA, the CDR3 is TGTGCCAGCAGGGACTCCCGTATATATGGCTACACCTTC. Translating it yields CASRDSRIYGYTF.

The chain is built from TRBV11-1 and TRBJ2-3; no clear D. CDR1 is SGHAT and CDR2 is FQDESV in the germline V gene (reference sequence). Trimming shortened V by 4 bases and J by 4 bases, and 18 bases separated the two germline ends. CDR3 length: 16 amino acids. In DNA, the CDR3 is TGTGCCAGCAGCTCCCCCGCCCTTCCCGGCGCAGATACGCAGTATTTT. Its protein product is CASSSPALPGADTQYF.

The V and J genes are TRBV6-4 and TRBJ2-1, with 12 bases that match TRBD2. The CDR3 runs 17 residues. Germline CDR1 MRHNA, CDR2 SNTAGT. The V segment lost 6 bases and the J segment 8 bases; nucleotides outside the gene matches: 14. This CDR3 is CASSPGLAGRSGHEQFF. CDR3 nucleotides: TGTGCCAGCAGCCCCGGACTAGCGGGAAGGAGCGGCCATGAGCAGTTCTTC.

The rearrangement links TRBV27 to TRBJ2-3; no clear D. The CDR3 totals 15 residues. The germline V gene encodes CDR1 MNHEY and CDR2 SMNVEV (reference sequence). The V and J ends lost 0 bases and 7 bases respectively, with 14 bases between them. CDR3 residues: CASSLSGPWGNTQYF. CDR3 bases: TGTGCCAGCAGTTTATCCGGACCATGGGGAAATACGCAGTATTTT.

V is TRBV5-6 and J is TRBJ1-6; TRBD1 might be the D (5 bases). Between the trimmed V and J ends, which lost 0 bases and 5 bases, there was a span of 6 bases. Germline CDR1 reads SGHDT; CDR2 reads YYEEEE. The length of the CDR3 is 14 residues. The CDR3: CASSLGQNNSPLHF. The DNA for the CDR3 is TGTGCCAGCAGCTTGGGACAGAATAATTCACCCCTCCACTTT.

The V call is TRBV19, the J call TRBJ2-7; either TRBD1 or TRBD2 may supply D (5 bases each). Germline V CDR1 and CDR2: LNHDA, SQIVND (reference sequence). The CDR3 length is 16 residues. V shed 1 base and J shed 0 bases, with 13 bases lying between them. The CDR3 DNA reads as TGTGCCAGTAGTATAGGTGGGACCGCGAGCTCCTACGAGCAGTACTTC. Its translation: CASSIGGTASSYEQYF.

The chain is built from TRBV19 and TRBJ1-5; D is perhaps TRBD1 (5 bases). Per germline, CDR1 LNHDA and CDR2 SQIVND (reference sequence). This CDR3 region has 14 residues. V lost 6 bases and J lost 6, with 15 bases in between. CDR3 loop: CASSQSGGTQPQHF. The CDR3 DNA follows: TGTGCCAGTAGCCAATCGGGGGGAACTCAGCCCCAGCATTTT.

This clone was counted only a few times. The chain has TRBV19 and TRBJ2-7; either TRBD1 or TRBD2 may supply D (5 bases each). Deletions cut 8 bases from V and 2 bases from J, with 13 bases between. CDR1 and CDR2 (germline): LNHDA, SQIVND (reference sequence). The CDR3 covers 13 residues. CDR3 amino acids: CASRGQGAYEQYF. CDR3 coding DNA: TGTGCCAGTCGGGGCCAGGGCGCCTACGAGCAGTACTTC.